These T cell receptor beta chains were read from a single sample in a study of PD-L1 blockade in urothelial cancer. Some clones are missing from TCRdb's copy, which holds only in-frame ones; the method was immunoSEQ multiplex PCR. Of about 120,000 clones listed, around 89% are singletons. This specimen was PBMCs, taken around atezolizumab (anti-PD-L1) treatment. These receptors all stem from a man aged 60 to 75 with urothelial cancer. Each CDR3 is given without its conserved first and last residue. Clone size appears in some rows only: once, few, many, or a class for an expanded clone.

v_gene | abundance | CDR3aa
TRBV11-2 | few | ASSRAGDGNQPQH
TRBV5-1 | NA | ASSFQGLAKNIQY
TRBV19 | NA | ASSIVLAGFPYEQY
TRBV2 | NA | ASSLGLPSGNTIY
TRBV5-1 | NA | ASSGGAGQY
TRBV15 | NA | ATSRVPGQGTEKLF
TRBV7-9 | NA | ASSLEAGIGGYT
TRBV28 | NA | ASTSGGKAKNIQY
TRBV19 | NA | ASSIYRSQGSGNTIY
TRBV6-1 | NA | ASSEPTGGAANTEAF
TRBV15 | NA | ATSRAYSGRAGEQF